The clone carrying this TCR beta chain was found a few times. The data are from a study of T-cell reconstitution after alpha-beta-depleted transplantation in children. The CDR3 is 14 residues long. Trimming took 0 bases from V and 0 from J, leaving 6 bases between them. Germline values: CDR1 LGHNA, CDR2 YNFKEQ. Molecular barcoding with unique molecular identifiers was used for the TCRbeta library. Each CDR3 protein gets one entry after TCRdb re-called the PCR reads with MiXCR. The sample holds a few hundred thousand distinct CDR3 sequences, around 20% seen once. This receptor was obtained from a human donor who donated a stem cell graft to a child with acute lymphoblastic leukemia. This sequence joins TRBV4-2 and TRBJ2-7; D gene unclear. The sample consisted of PBMCs from the stem cell graft donor, taken from the stem cell graft. In DNA form, the CDR3 reads TGTGCCAGCAGCCAAGATGGAACCTCCTACGAGCAGTACTTC. This codes for CASSQDGTSYEQYF.